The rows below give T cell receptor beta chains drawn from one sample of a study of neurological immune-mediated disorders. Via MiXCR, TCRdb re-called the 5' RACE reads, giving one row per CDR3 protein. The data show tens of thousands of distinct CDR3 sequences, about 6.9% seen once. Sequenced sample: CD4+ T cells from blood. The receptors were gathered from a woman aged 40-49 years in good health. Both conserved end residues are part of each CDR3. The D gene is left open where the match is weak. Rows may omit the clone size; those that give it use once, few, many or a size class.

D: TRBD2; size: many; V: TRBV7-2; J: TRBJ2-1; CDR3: CASSLGGLGLAGSSQGEQFF; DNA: TGTGCCAGCAGCTTAGGAGGCCTGGGACTAGCGGGATCGTCCCAGGGTGAGCAGTTCTTC
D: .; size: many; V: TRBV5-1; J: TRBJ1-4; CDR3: CASSRDGTPNEKLFF; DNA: TGCGCCAGCAGCCGGGACGGCACTCCGAATGAAAAACTGTTTTTT
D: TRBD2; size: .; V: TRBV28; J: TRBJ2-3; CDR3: CASSQGLARSDTQYF; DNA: TGTGCCAGCAGTCAGGGACTAGCCAGATCAGATACGCAGTATTTT
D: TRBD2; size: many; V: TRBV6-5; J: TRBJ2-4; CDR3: CASRRTSGRAGGDIQYF; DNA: TGTGCCAGCAGAAGGACTAGCGGGAGGGCCGGCGGTGACATTCAGTACTTC
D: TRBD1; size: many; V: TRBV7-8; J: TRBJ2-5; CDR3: CASSPQTGRLIQETQYF; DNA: TGTGCCAGCAGCCCACAGACAGGGAGATTAATCCAAGAGACCCAGTACTTC
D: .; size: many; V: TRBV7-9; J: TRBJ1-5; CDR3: CASSNQQRPQHF; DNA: TGTGCCAGCAGCAACCAACAGCGGCCCCAGCATTTT
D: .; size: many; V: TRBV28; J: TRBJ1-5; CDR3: CASSPGHINQPQHF; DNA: TGTGCCAGCAGTCCGGGACATATCAATCAGCCCCAGCATTTT
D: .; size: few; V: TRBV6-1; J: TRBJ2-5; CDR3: CASSAPKGPETQYF; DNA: TGTGCCAGCAGTGCCCCCAAAGGTCCAGAGACCCAGTACTTC
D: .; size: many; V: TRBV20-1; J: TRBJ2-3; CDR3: CSASGGSSTDTQYF; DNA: TGCAGTGCTAGCGGCGGCTCTAGCACAGATACGCAGTATTTT
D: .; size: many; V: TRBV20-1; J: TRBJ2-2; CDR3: CSASPGPGELFF; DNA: TGCAGTGCTAGTCCCGGACCCGGGGAGCTGTTTTTT
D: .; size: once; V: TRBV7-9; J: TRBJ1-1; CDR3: CASSFDSSLGEAFF; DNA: TGTGCCAGCAGCTTTGACAGCTCTCTGGGGGAAGCTTTCTTT
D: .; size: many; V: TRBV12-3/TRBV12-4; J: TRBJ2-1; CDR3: CASSEGGSYNEQFF; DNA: TGTGCCAGCTCTGAGGGGGGTTCCTACAATGAGCAGTTCTTC
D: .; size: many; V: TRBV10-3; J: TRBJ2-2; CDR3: CAISHSGELFF; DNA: TGTGCCATCAGCCATTCCGGGGAGCTGTTTTTT
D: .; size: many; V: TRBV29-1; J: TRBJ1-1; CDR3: CSAISGWTEAFF; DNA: TGCAGCGCAATCTCAGGGTGGACTGAAGCTTTCTTT
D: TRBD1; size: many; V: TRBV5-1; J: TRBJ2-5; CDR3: CASRTPTGYQETQYF; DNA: TGCGCCAGCCGGACCCCGACAGGGTACCAAGAGACCCAGTACTTC
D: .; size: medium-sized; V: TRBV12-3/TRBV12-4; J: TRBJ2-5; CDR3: CASSLESGRETQYF; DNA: TGTGCCAGCAGTTTAGAGTCAGGGCGTGAGACCCAGTACTTC
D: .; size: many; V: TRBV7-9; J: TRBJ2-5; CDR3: CASSPAGVQETQYF; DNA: TGTGCCAGCAGCCCAGCAGGAGTACAAGAGACCCAGTACTTC
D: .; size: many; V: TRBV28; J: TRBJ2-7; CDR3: CASSSPTSDGYEQYF; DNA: TGTGCCAGCAGTTCTCCCACCTCAGACGGGTACGAGCAGTACTTC
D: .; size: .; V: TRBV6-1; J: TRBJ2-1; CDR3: CASMVGRNEQFF; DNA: TGTGCCAGCATGGTAGGGCGGAATGAGCAGTTCTTC
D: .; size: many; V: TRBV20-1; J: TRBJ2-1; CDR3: CSATVWEEWQFF; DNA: TGCAGTGCCACAGTCTGGGAGGAGTGGCAGTTCTTC
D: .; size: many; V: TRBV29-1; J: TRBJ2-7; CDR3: CSVEVSGFGEQYF; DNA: TGCAGCGTTGAAGTGTCAGGGTTTGGCGAGCAGTACTTC
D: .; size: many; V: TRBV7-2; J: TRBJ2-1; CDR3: CASSLAAASSASDYNEQFF; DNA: TGTGCCAGCAGCTTAGCGGCGGCTTCTTCGGCCAGCGATTACAATGAGCAGTTCTTC
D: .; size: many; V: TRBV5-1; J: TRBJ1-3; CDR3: CASSLTPGGSSGNTIYF; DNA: TGCGCCAGCAGCTTGACCCCAGGCGGTTCCTCTGGAAACACCATATATTTT
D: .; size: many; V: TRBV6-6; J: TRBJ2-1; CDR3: CASSLAASSYNEQFF; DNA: TGTGCCAGCAGTCTAGCTGCCAGCTCCTACAATGAGCAGTTCTTC
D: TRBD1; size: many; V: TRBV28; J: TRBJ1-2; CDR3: CASKLDRGSESYTF; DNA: TGTGCCAGCAAATTGGACAGGGGGAGCGAGAGCTACACCTTC
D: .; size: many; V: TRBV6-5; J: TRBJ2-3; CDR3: CASSYSTSTDTQYF; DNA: TGTGCCAGCAGTTACTCGACAAGCACAGATACGCAGTATTTT
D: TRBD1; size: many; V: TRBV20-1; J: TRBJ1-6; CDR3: CSAREEAGTGNNSPLHF; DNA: TGCAGTGCTAGAGAGGAGGCGGGGACAGGGAATAATTCACCCCTCCACTTT
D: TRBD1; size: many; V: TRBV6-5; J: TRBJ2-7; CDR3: CASRAPGQGGEQYF; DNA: TGTGCCAGCAGGGCACCGGGACAGGGCGGCGAGCAGTACTTC
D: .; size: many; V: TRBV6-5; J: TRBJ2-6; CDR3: CASARSGTSGANVLTF; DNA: TGTGCCAGCGCCCGTTCGGGTACCTCTGGGGCCAACGTCCTGACTTTC
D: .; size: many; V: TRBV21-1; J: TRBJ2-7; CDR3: CASSKRLGWSYEQYF; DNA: TGTGCCAGCAGCAAACGACTGGGGTGGAGCTACGAGCAGTACTTC
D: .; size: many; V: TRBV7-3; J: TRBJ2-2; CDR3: CASSSRTGASGELFF; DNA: TGTGCCAGCAGCTCCCGGACTGGCGCGTCCGGGGAGCTGTTTTTT
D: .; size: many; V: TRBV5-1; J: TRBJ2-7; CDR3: CASSSESYEQYF; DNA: TGCGCCAGCAGCTCGGAGTCCTACGAGCAGTACTTC
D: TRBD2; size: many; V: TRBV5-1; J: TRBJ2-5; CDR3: CASSTTGLALETQYF; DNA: TGCGCCAGCAGCACAACGGGACTAGCTCTAGAGACCCAGTACTTC
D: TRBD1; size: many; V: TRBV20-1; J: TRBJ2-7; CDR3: CSAYGQAAQYF; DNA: TGCAGTGCTTATGGACAGGCAGCGCAGTACTTC
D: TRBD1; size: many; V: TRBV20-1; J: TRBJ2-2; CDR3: CSAIIGTARTGELFF; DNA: TGCAGTGCTATTATCGGGACAGCCCGGACCGGGGAGCTGTTTTTT
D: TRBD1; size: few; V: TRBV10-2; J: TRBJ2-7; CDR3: CASRLAGGLYEQYF; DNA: TGCGCCAGCAGGTTGGCAGGGGGTCTCTACGAGCAGTACTTC
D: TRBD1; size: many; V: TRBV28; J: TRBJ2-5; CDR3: CASSFLGGTGVQETQYF; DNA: TGTGCCAGCAGTTTCCTCGGGGGGACAGGGGTCCAAGAGACCCAGTACTTC
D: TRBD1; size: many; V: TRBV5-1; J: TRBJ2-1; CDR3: CASSQGAKEQFF; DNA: TGCGCCAGCAGCCAGGGGGCTAAGGAGCAGTTCTTC
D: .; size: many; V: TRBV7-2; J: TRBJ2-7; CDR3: CASRTGPDYEQYF; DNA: TGTGCCAGCCGAACCGGGCCAGACTACGAGCAGTACTTC
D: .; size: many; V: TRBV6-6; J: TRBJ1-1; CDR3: CASSPIMNTEAFF; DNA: TGTGCCAGCAGCCCTATCATGAACACTGAAGCTTTCTTT